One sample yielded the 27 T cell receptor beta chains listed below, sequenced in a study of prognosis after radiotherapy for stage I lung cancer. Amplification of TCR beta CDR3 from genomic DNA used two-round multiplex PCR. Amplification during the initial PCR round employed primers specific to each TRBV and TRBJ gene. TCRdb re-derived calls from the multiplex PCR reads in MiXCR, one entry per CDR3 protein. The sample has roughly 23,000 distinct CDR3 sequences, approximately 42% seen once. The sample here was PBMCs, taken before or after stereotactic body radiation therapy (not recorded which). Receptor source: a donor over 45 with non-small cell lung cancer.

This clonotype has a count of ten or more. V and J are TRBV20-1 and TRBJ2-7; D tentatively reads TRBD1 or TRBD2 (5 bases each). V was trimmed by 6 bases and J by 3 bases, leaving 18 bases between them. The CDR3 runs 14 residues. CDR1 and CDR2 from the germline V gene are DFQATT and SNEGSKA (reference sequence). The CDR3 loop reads CSASREGYGYEQYF. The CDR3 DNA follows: TGCAGTGCCTCCCGCGAGGGGTACGGCTACGAGCAGTACTTC.

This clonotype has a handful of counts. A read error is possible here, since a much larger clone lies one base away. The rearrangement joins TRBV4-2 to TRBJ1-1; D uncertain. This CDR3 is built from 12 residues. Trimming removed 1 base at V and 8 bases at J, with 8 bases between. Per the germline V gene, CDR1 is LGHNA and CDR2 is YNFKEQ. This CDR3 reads CASSQVAFEAFF. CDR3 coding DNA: TGTGCCAGCAGCCAAGTGGCGTTCGAAGCTTTCTTT.

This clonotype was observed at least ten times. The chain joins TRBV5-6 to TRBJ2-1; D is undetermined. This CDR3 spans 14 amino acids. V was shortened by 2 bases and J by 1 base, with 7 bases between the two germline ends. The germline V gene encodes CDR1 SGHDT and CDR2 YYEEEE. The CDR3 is CASSLRASYNEQFF. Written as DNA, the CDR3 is TGTGCCAGCAGCTTACGAGCGTCCTACAATGAGCAGTTCTTC.

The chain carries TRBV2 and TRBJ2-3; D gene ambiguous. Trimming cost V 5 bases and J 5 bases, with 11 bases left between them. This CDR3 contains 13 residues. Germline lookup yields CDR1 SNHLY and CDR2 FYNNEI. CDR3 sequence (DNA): TGTGCCAGCAGTCCACTACTGGGAGATACGCAGTATTTT. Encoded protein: CASSPLLGDTQYF.

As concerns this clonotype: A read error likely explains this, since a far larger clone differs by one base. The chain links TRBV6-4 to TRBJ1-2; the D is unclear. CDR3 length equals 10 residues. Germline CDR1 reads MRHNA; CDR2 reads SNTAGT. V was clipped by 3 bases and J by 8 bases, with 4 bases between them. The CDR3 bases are TGTGCCAGCAGTGAATTGGGCTACACCTTC. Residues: CASSELGYTF.

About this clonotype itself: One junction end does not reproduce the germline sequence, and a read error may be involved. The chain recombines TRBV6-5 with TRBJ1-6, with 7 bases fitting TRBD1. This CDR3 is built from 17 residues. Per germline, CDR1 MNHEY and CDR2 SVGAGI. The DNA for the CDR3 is TGTGCCAGCAGTTACTCGAAGGGGGCGCGGGGTAATTCACCCCCCAACTTT. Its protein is CASSYSKGARGNSPPNF.

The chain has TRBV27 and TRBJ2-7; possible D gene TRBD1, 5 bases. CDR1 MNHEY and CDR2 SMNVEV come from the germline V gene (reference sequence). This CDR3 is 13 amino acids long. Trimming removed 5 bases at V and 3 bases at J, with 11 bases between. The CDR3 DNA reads TGTGCCAGCAGTACGGACAAAAACTACGAGCAGTACTTC. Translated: CASSTDKNYEQYF.

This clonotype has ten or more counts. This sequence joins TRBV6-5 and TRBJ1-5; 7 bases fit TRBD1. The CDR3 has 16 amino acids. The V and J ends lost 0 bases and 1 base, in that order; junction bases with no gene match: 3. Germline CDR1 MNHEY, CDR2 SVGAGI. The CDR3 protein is CASSYSGGGSNQPQHF. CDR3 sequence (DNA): TGTGCCAGCAGTTACTCAGGGGGCGGCAGCAATCAGCCCCAGCATTTT.

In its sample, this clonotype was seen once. CDR3 sequence (DNA): TGTGCCAGCAGCTCCACCGCCGGGTTAAGCTCCTACAATGAGCAGTTCTTC. Residues: CASSSTAGLSSYNEQFF. J is TRBJ2-1 and V is TRBV7-9; D is undetermined. From germline, CDR1 is SEHNR and CDR2 FQNEAQ (reference sequence). The length of the CDR3 is 17 residues. With 4 bases removed from V and 0 bases from J, the gap between germline ends came to 16 bases.

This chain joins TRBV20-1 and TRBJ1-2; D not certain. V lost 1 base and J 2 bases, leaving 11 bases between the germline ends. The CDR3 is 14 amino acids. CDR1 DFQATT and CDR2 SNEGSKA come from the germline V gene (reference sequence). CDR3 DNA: TGCAGTGCTAGAGTTCGCGCGGAGAACTATGGCTACACCTTC. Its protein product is CSARVRAENYGYTF.

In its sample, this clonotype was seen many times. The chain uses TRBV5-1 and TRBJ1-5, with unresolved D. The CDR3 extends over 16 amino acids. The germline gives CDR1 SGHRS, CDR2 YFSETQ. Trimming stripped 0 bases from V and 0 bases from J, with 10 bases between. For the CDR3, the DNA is TGCGCCAGCAGCTTGGGGATAGGGAGTAGCAATCAGCCCCAGCATTTT. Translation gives CASSLGIGSSNQPQHF. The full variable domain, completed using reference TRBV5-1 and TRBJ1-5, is KAGVTQTPRYLIKTRGQQVTLSCSPISGHRSVSWYQQTPGQGLQFLFEYFSETQRNKGNFPGRFSGRQFSNSRSEMNVSTLELGDSALYLCASSLGIGSSNQPQHFGDGTRLSIL.

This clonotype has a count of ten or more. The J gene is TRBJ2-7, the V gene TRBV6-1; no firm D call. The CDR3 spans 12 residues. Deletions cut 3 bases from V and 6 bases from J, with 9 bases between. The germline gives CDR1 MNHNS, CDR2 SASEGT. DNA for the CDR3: TGTGCCAGCAGTGAGAATAACCCCGAGCAGTACTTC. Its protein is CASSENNPEQYF.

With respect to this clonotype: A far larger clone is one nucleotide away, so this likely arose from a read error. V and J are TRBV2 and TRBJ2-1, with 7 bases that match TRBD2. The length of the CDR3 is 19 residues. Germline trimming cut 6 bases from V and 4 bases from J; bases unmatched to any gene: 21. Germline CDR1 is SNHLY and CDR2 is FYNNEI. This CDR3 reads CASSQISKTERESYNEQFF. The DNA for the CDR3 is TGTGCCAGCAGCCAGATCAGCAAAACTGAGCGGGAATCGTACAATGAGCAGTTCTTC.

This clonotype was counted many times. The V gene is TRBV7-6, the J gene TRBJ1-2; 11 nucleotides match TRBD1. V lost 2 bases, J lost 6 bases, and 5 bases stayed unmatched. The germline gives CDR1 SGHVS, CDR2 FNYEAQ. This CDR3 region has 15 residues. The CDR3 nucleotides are TGTGCCAGCAGCTTAACAGGACAGGGGGCCCATGGCTACACCTTC. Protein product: CASSLTGQGAHGYTF.

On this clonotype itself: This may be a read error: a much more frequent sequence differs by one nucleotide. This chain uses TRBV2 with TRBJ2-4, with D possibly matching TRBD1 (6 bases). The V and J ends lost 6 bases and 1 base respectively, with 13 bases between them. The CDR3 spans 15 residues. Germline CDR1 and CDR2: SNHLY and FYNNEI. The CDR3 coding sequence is TGTGCCAGCAGCGGCGACAGGTGGGCCAAAAACATTCAGTACTTC. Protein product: CASSGDRWAKNIQYF.

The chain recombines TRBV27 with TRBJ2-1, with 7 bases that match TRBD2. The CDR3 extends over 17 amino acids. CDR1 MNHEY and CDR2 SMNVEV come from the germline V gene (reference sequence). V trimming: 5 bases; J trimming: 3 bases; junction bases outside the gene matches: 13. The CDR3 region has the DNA TGTGCCAGCAGTACCAACCCGCGGGAGAGCCACTACAATGAGCAGTTCTTC. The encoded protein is CASSTNPRESHYNEQFF.

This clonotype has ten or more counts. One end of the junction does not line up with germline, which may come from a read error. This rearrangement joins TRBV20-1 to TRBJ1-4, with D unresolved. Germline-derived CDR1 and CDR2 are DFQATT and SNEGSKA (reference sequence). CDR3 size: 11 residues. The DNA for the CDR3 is TGTGGAAGGATGGATAATGAAAAACTGTTTTTT. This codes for CGRMDNEKLFF.

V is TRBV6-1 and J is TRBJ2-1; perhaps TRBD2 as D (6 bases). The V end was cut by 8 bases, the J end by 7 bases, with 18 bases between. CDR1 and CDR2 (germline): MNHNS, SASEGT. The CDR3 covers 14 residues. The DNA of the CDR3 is TGTGCCAGCTTCCCCGGAGGGCCAATGAATGAGCAGTTCTTC. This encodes CASFPGGPMNEQFF.

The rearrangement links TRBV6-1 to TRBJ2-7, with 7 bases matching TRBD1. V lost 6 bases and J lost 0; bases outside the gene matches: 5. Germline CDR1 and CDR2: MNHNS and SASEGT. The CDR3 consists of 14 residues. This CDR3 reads CASRMGQLSYEQYF. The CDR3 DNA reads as TGTGCCAGCAGGATGGGACAGCTCTCCTACGAGCAGTACTTC.

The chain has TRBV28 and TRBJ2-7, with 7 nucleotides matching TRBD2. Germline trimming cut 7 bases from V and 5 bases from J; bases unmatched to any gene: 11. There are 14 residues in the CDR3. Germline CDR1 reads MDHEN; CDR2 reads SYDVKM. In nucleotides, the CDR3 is TGTGCCAGCACAAACGGGGGGTATGGGGACGAGCAGTACTTC. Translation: CASTNGGYGDEQYF.

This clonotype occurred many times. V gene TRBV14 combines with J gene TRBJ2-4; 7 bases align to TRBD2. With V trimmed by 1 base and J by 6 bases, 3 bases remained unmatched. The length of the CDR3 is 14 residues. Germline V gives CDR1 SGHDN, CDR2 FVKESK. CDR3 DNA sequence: TGTGCCAGCAGCCAAGCGGGCGGGGGAAACATTCAGTACTTC. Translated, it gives CASSQAGGGNIQYF.

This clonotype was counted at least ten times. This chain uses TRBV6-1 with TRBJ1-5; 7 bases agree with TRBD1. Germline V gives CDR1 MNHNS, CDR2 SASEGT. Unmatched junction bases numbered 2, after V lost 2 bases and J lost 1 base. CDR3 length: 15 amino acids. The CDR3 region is CASSERTGSNQPQHF. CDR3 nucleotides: TGTGCCAGCAGTGAACGGACAGGAAGCAATCAGCCCCAGCATTTT.

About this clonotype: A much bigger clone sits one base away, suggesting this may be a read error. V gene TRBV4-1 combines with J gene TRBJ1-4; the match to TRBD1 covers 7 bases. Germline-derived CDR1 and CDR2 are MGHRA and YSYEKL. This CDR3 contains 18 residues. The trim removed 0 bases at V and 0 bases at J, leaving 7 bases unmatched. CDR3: CASSQDGGQASTNEKLFF. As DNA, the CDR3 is TGCGCCAGCAGCCAAGACGGAGGACAGGCCTCAACTAATGAAAAACTGTTTTTT.

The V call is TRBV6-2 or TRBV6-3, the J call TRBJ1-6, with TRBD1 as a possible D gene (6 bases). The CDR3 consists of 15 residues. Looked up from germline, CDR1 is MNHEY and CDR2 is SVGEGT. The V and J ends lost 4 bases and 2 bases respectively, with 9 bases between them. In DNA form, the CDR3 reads TGTGCCAGCAGTTTCAGGGGACCCTATAATTCACCCCTCCACTTT. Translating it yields CASSFRGPYNSPLHF.

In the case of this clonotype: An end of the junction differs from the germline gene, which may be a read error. CDR3 amino acids: CATSEGTSGRAGNIHYF. The CDR3 DNA reads as TGTGCCACCAGTGAGGGTACTAGCGGGAGGGCCGGGAACATTCATTACTTC. This chain connects TRBV24-1 to TRBJ2-4; TRBD2 agrees at 13 bases. The germline V gene encodes CDR1 KGHDR and CDR2 SFDVKD. The CDR3 is 17 amino acids.

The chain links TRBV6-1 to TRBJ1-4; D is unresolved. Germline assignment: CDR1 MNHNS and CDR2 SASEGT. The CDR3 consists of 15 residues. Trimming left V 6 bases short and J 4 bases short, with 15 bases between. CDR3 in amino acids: CASRGNSGYNEKLFF. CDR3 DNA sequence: TGTGCCAGCAGGGGGAACAGTGGCTATAATGAAAAACTGTTTTTT.

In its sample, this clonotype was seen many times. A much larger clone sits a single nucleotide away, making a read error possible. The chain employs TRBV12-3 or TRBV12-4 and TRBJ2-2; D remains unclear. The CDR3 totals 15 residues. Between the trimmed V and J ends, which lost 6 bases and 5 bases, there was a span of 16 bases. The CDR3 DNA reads TGTGCCAGCAGCTTGCAACAAATCTGTACCGGGGAGCTGTTTTTT. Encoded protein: CASSLQQICTGELFF.